The T cell receptor (beta chain) described here comes from a study of neurological immune-mediated disorders. Many counts were recorded for this clonotype. Its target is unknown. This CDR3 contains 12 residues. V trimming: 5 bases; J trimming: 5 bases; junction bases outside the gene matches: 3. The germline CDR1 and CDR2 sequences are MNHEY and SMNVEV (reference sequence). The cDNA was generated by 5'RACE with 10-nucleotide random UMIs. Every sequencing run produced over 160 million TCR-beta sequences, and the sequences from any one run covered 15-18 subjects. TCRdb re-analysed the 5' RACE reads in MiXCR, keeping a single row per CDR3 protein. The repertoire holds about 18,000 distinct CDR3 sequences, 3.5% seen once, with 20% in the top ten. Regarding the study as a whole: Private repertoires in all groups were suggested, as expanded clones shared no CDR3 amino acid sequences across subjects.

Sequenced sample: CD8+ T cells from blood. This rearrangement joins TRBV27 to TRBJ2-7; 7 positions agree with TRBD2. The receptor was isolated from a woman in her thirties or forties in good health. The CDR3 nucleotides read TGTGCCAGCAGTCTGGGGGGGAACGAGCAGTACTTC. Translating it yields CASSLGGNEQYF.